These T cell receptor beta chains were read from a single sample in a study of OX40 agonist ivuxolimab in advanced cancers. Measured with immunoSEQ multiplex PCR; TCRdb has only the in-frame clones, and not every one. The table has tens of thousands of clones, 70% to 90% seen once. Here the sequenced sample was CD4+ or CD8+ T cells sorted from blood, taken in a trial of the OX40 agonist ivuxolimab. These TCRs come from an adult with an advanced solid tumor such as melanoma, head and neck, liver or kidney cancer. The CDR3 runs from the conserved cysteine through the conserved F or W. A D gene is named only where the DNA matches it firmly. Size tells how often a clone was seen (once, few, many) or the class of an expanded clone, and some rows leave it out.

abundance,v_gene,d_gene,j_gene,CDR3aa,CDR3nt
medium-sized,TRBV28,TRBD1,TRBJ1-5,CASSLGWTGGKSNQPQHF,TGTGCCAGCAGTTTGGGGTGGACAGGGGGCAAGAGCAATCAGCCCCAGCATTTT
.,TRBV28,.,TRBJ1-4,CASSLLGEILFF,TGTGCCAGCAGTTTATTGGGAGAAATCCTGTTTTTT
.,TRBV7-3,.,TRBJ2-2,CASSRQGVGTGELFF,TGTGCCAGCAGCCGTCAGGGAGTCGGCACCGGGGAGCTGTTTTTT
.,TRBV19,.,TRBJ1-1,CASTYRASGRRNTEAFF,TGTGCCAGTACCTACAGGGCTTCGGGACGGAGGAACACTGAAGCTTTCTTT
.,TRBV28,TRBD1,TRBJ2-3,CASSPLTGFSTDTQYF,TGTGCCAGCAGTCCCTTGACAGGGTTTAGCACAGATACGCAGTATTTT
.,TRBV15,.,TRBJ2-7,CATSSQGRNEQYF,TGTGCCACCAGCAGTCAGGGGAGGAACGAGCAGTACTTC
.,TRBV5-4,TRBD2,TRBJ2-7,CASSFATSGIYEQYF,TGTGCCAGCAGCTTCGCGACTAGCGGGATTTACGAGCAGTACTTC
.,TRBV7-9,.,TRBJ2-2,CASSFGVGTGELFF,TGTGCCAGCAGCTTCGGGGTGGGAACCGGGGAGCTGTTTTTT
.,TRBV11-3,TRBD2,TRBJ2-7,CASSLVASGPDEQYF,TGTGCCAGCAGCTTGGTAGCTAGCGGACCTGACGAGCAGTACTTC
.,TRBV28,TRBD1,TRBJ1-2,CASSSKTGSTYGYTF,TGTGCCAGCAGTTCTAAGACAGGGTCGACGTATGGCTACACCTTC
.,TRBV5-5,.,TRBJ1-3,CASSLRFGPGNTIYF,TGTGCCAGCAGCTTGCGTTTTGGACCTGGAAACACCATATATTTT
.,TRBV28,TRBD2,TRBJ2-7,CASSSDGGTYFKQYF,TGTGCCAGCAGTTCGGACGGGGGGACCTATTTTAAGCAGTACTTC
.,TRBV5-1,.,TRBJ1-4,CASSQRGGATNEKLFF,TGCGCCAGCAGCCAGCGAGGCGGGGCAACTAATGAAAAACTGTTTTTT
.,TRBV9,.,TRBJ2-7,CASNRGDDSNYEQYF,TGTGCCAGCAATCGGGGCGATGACAGCAACTACGAGCAGTACTTC
.,TRBV27,.,TRBJ2-2,CASSSGSDVPNTGELFF,TGTGCCAGCAGTTCGGGTAGCGACGTCCCGAACACCGGGGAGCTGTTTTTT
once,TRBV27,.,TRBJ2-7,CASRATGSYEQYF,TGTGCCAGCAGAGCCACAGGATCCTACGAGCAGTACTTC
once,TRBV6-5,TRBD2,TRBJ2-1,CASSLGLGDNEQFF,TGTGCCAGCAGTTTGGGACTAGGGGACAATGAGCAGTTCTTC
.,TRBV10-1,.,TRBJ2-7,CASSELGGSSYEQYF,TGCGCCAGCAGTGAGCTGGGCGGCAGCTCCTACGAGCAGTACTTC
.,TRBV7-2,.,TRBJ2-2,CASSLTHQNTGELFF,TGTGCCAGCAGCTTAACTCACCAGAACACCGGGGAGCTGTTTTTT
.,TRBV6-5,TRBD2,TRBJ2-1,CASSFREGSYNEQFF,TGTGCCAGCAGTTTTCGGGAGGGCTCCTACAATGAGCAGTTCTTC
.,TRBV7-8,TRBD1,TRBJ1-4,CASSRQGVGEKLFF,TGTGCCAGCAGCCGACAGGGGGTCGGTGAAAAACTGTTTTTT
.,TRBV7-2,TRBD2,TRBJ2-3,CASSLSLAGVGLDTQYF,TGTGCCAGCAGCTTATCCCTAGCGGGAGTGGGGTTAGATACGCAGTATTTT
.,TRBV7-9,.,TRBJ1-1,CASSSTARWTEAFF,TGTGCCAGCAGCTCGACAGCGAGGTGGACTGAAGCTTTCTTT
.,TRBV14,.,TRBJ2-3,CASTQQRTDTQYF,TGTGCCAGCACCCAACAGCGAACAGATACGCAGTATTTT
.,TRBV7-2,.,TRBJ2-6,CASSFWANVLTF,TGTGCCAGCAGCTTTTGGGCCAACGTCCTGACTTTC
.,TRBV7-2,TRBD2,TRBJ2-7,CASSPAGRGYEQYF,TGTGCCAGCAGCCCAGCGGGAAGGGGCTACGAGCAGTACTTC
.,TRBV7-2,.,TRBJ2-5,CASSLGGWYQETQYF,TGTGCCAGCAGCTTAGGGGGCTGGTACCAAGAGACCCAGTACTTC
.,TRBV28,TRBD2,TRBJ2-1,CASIGAGESGWNEQFF,TGTGCCAGCATAGGAGCGGGAGAGAGTGGATGGAATGAGCAGTTCTTC
.,TRBV30,.,TRBJ2-2,CAWSVPLAPGELFF,TGTGCCTGGAGTGTACCGCTAGCGCCCGGGGAGCTGTTTTTT
few,TRBV11-2,.,TRBJ1-2,CASSPTGRGYYGYTF,TGTGCCAGCAGCCCCACAGGGAGGGGGTACTATGGCTACACCTTC
.,TRBV6-1,.,TRBJ2-1,CASSEAEQPFF,TGTGCCAGCAGTGAAGCTGAGCAGCCGTTCTTC
.,TRBV6-5,.,TRBJ2-1,CASSPYSSSYNEQFF,TGTGCCAGCAGTCCTTACAGCAGCTCCTACAATGAGCAGTTCTTC